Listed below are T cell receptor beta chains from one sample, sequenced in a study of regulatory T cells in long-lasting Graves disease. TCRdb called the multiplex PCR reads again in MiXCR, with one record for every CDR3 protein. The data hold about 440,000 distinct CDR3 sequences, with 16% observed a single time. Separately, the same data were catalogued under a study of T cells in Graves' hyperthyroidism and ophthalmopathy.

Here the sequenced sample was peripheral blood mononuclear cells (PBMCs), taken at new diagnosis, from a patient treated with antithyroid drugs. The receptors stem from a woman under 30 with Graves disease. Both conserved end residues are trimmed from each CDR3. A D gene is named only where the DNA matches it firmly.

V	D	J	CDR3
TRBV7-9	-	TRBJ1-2	ASSLVGPSYGYT
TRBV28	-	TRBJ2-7	ASSSGVFYEQY
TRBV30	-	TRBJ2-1	AWEAGTYNEQF
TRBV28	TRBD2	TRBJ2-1	ASSTGTSGLNNEQF
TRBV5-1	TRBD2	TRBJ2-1	ASSLVLAGGTYNEQF
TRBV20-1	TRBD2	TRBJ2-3	SRLADTDTQY
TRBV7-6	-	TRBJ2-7	ASSLDRATYYEQY
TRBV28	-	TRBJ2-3	ASSFLASRGTDTQY
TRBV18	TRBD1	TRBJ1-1	ASSPGQLGGTEAF
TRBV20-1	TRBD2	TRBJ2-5	SASPTGLAGQETQY
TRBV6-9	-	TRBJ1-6	ASSYDWSYNSPLH
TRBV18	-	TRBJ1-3	ASTSRGNSGNTIY
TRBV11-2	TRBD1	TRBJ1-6	ASSWDRGNSPLH
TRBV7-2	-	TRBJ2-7	ASSLFPYEQY
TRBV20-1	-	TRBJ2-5	SAPLDIQETQY
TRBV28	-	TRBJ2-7	ASSFVDTTYEQY
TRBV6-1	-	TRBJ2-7	ASNPTGTPYEQY
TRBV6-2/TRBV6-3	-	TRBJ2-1	ASSSGTQLPISSEQF
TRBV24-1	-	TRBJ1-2	ATSDPRVGANYGYT
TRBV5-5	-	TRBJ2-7	ASSRQVDTYEQY
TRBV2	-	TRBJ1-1	ASGTMNTEAF
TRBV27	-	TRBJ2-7	ASSLGGRPTYEQY
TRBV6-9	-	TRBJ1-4	ASSYYPREVEKLF
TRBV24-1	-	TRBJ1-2	ATSDLHRDSYGYT
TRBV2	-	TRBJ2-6	ASSDGGSGANVLT
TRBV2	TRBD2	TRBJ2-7	ASSETSGSAHEQY
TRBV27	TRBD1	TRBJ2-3	ASSLALSTGGLDTQY
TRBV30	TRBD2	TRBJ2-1	AWSPGLAGDFKQF
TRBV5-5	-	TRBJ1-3	ASSLVAGSGNTIY
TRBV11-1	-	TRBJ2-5	ASSFRAQETQY
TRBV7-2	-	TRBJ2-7	ASTQPGGPSSYEQY
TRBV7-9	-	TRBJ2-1	ASSLSDPGSNEQF
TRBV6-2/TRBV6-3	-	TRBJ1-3	ASSYSASGNSGNTIY
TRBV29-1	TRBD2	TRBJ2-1	SVEGLAGDYNEQF
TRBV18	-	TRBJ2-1	ASVQVDGSEQF
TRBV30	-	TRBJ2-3	AWSAGPQNTDTQY
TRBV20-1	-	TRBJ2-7	SATRRVSHEQY
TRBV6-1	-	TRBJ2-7	ASRRGIGYEQY
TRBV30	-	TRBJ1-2	AWRNLRGDLNT
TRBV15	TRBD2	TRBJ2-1	ATSSGLAGSYNEQF
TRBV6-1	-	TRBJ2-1	ASSHTGWPYNEQF
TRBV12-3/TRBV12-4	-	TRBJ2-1	ASSRAGAHLNEQF